These T cell receptor beta chains were read from a single sample in a study of shared clonotypes between healthy human individuals. Generated by immunoSEQ multiplex PCR, the TCRdb table keeps only in-frame clones and is missing some. The table includes about 1 million clones, approximately 72% detected once. Sequencing was done on a sample of memory CD4+ T cells sorted from blood. The source is a man in his late teens or twenties in good health. Each CDR3 is given with its conserved first and last residue. The D gene is left open where the match is weak. A row's size may be missing; if present it is once, few, many or a size class.

J | size | D | V | DNA | CDR3
TRBJ2-7 | . | . | TRBV7-9 | TGTGCCAGCAGCTTAGGGACCCAGGGCTACGAGCAGTACTTC | CASSLGTQGYEQYF
TRBJ1-2 | . | . | TRBV25-1 | TGTGCCAGCAGTGAATCATGGACATCCCACGACGGCTACACCTTC | CASSESWTSHDGYTF
TRBJ1-1 | few | TRBD1 | TRBV6-5 | TGTGCCAGCAGTGCCCGACAGGGACATACTGAAGCTTTCTTT | CASSARQGHTEAFF
TRBJ2-1 | . | . | TRBV18 | TGTGCCAGCTCACCAAACAGGGCCAATGAGCAGTTCTTC | CASSPNRANEQFF
TRBJ2-2 | . | TRBD2 | TRBV7-9 | TGTGCCAGCAGCTCTTTAGCGGGAGAAGGACGGGGGGAGCTGTTTTTT | CASSSLAGEGRGELFF
TRBJ2-7 | few | . | TRBV5-6 | TGTGCCAGCAGCTTGGAATTCCGCGGTCGCGAGCAGTACTTC | CASSLEFRGREQYF
TRBJ2-1 | . | TRBD2 | TRBV7-6 | TGTGCCAGCAGCCCCGGACTAGAAGACAATGAGCAGTTCTTC | CASSPGLEDNEQFF
TRBJ2-5 | . | . | TRBV14 | TGTGCCAGCAGCCAAGCGGGGTGGTACCAAGAGACCCAGTACTTC | CASSQAGWYQETQYF
TRBJ1-1 | few | . | TRBV7-9 | TGTGCCAGCAGCTTCACCCTTGGACCCACTGAAGCTTTCTTT | CASSFTLGPTEAFF
TRBJ2-3 | . | TRBD2 | TRBV7-2 | TGTGCCAGCAGCTTAGCATGGACTAGCGGGGGGGCCTTAGCTCGAGATACGCAGTATTTT | CASSLAWTSGGALARDTQYF
TRBJ2-2 | few | TRBD1 | TRBV25-1 | TGTGCCACCAGCGCCGACAGGGGGAACACCGGGGAGCTGTTTTTT | CATSADRGNTGELFF
TRBJ2-1 | . | . | TRBV5-4 | TGTGCCAGCAGCCCGGGGGGTAGGGGGATCGTCAATGAGCAGTTCTTC | CASSPGGRGIVNEQFF
TRBJ2-7 | . | . | TRBV7-9 | TGTGCCAGCAGCTTGAGGGCATCCTACGAGCAGTACTTC | CASSLRASYEQYF
TRBJ2-6 | . | . | TRBV28 | TGTGCCAGCAGTACTTCCGGGCCTTTTGGGGCCAACGTCCTGACTTTC | CASSTSGPFGANVLTF
TRBJ2-2 | . | TRBD2 | TRBV10-3 | TGTGCCACGGGGGGGACTAGCCGCACCGGGGAGCTGTTTTTT | CATGGTSRTGELFF
TRBJ1-1 | . | . | TRBV7-6 | TGTGCCAGCAGCTTGGGTCCTCTGAACACTGAAGCTTTCTTT | CASSLGPLNTEAFF
TRBJ1-6 | . | . | TRBV6-5 | TGTGCCAGCGGGACTACAGGCCAAAATTCACCCCTCCACTTT | CASGTTGQNSPLHF
TRBJ2-5 | . | TRBD2 | TRBV5-1 | TGCGCCAGCAGCTTGTTTACTAGCGGAGAGACCCAGTACTTC | CASSLFTSGETQYF
TRBJ2-7 | . | TRBD2 | TRBV2 | TGTGCCAGCAAGCCAGGGACTAGCGTTTACGAGCAGTACTTC | CASKPGTSVYEQYF
TRBJ2-5 | few | . | TRBV9 | TGTGCCAGCAGCGTACGCTTTCCTGAGACCCAGTACTTC | CASSVRFPETQYF
TRBJ1-5 | . | . | TRBV5-4 | TGTGCCAGCAGCTTCGACAGAGATCAGCCCCAGCATTTT | CASSFDRDQPQHF
TRBJ2-7 | once | TRBD2 | TRBV11-2 | TGTGCCAGCAGCTCCCCCGGACTAGCGGAATACGAGCAGTACTTC | CASSSPGLAEYEQYF
TRBJ2-3 | . | TRBD2 | TRBV7-2 | TGTGCCAGCAGCCCAGGCCTAGCGGGAAGGGCAGATACGCAGTATTTT | CASSPGLAGRADTQYF
TRBJ2-2 | . | . | TRBV28 | TGTGCCAGCGGGGCTAGCGACGTCACCGGGGAGCTGTTTTTT | CASGASDVTGELFF
TRBJ1-2 | . | . | TRBV30 | TGTGCCTGGAGTGGCCGGGCAGACTATGGCTACACCTTC | CAWSGRADYGYTF
TRBJ2-2 | . | . | TRBV28 | TGTGCCAGCAGTTTAAGCCACACCGGGGAGCTGTTTTTT | CASSLSHTGELFF
TRBJ2-1 | . | . | TRBV11-3 | TGTGCCAGCAGTTCCGGGACCACGAATGAGCAGTTCTTC | CASSSGTTNEQFF
TRBJ1-1 | . | . | TRBV28 | TGTGCCAGCAGTTCTCCCGGGACGTCGAACACTGAAGCTTTCTTT | CASSSPGTSNTEAFF
TRBJ2-7 | once | TRBD1 | TRBV2 | TGTGCCAGCAGTGAAAGGACAGGGAGCTCCTACGAGCAGTACTTC | CASSERTGSSYEQYF
TRBJ2-1 | . | . | TRBV19 | TGTGCCAGTAGTTCTCAACGGGTCATAGGGGCTTACAATGAGCAGTTCTTC | CASSSQRVIGAYNEQFF
TRBJ2-4 | . | . | TRBV28 | TGTGCCAGCACCGTCGACAGAAACTTAGCCAAAAACATTCAGTACTTC | CASTVDRNLAKNIQYF
TRBJ2-5 | once | . | TRBV6-1 | TGTGCCAGCAGTGTCCTTTCCGAGACCCAGTACTTC | CASSVLSETQYF
TRBJ2-7 | few | . | TRBV9 | TGTGCCAGCAGCGTCGGGCAGGGCGACGAGCAGTACTTC | CASSVGQGDEQYF
TRBJ2-6 | . | TRBD2 | TRBV9 | TGTGCCAGCACGCAGGGACTAGTACTCTCTGGGGCCAACGTCCTGACTTTC | CASTQGLVLSGANVLTF
TRBJ2-2 | . | . | TRBV29-1 | TGCAGCGTCGATACGGGACGGTCCGTCGCCGGGGAGCTGTTTTTT | CSVDTGRSVAGELFF
TRBJ1-2 | few | . | TRBV5-6 | TGTGCCAGCAGCGACCAGGGGTCCCCTAACTATGGCTACACCTTC | CASSDQGSPNYGYTF
TRBJ1-5 | . | . | TRBV2 | TGTGCCAGCGGGGGTAGGGCCCCCAATCAGCCCCAGCATTTT | CASGGRAPNQPQHF
TRBJ1-1 | few | . | TRBV5-1 | TGCGCCAGCAGCTTGCAGGAGGGTCTGATGAACACTGAAGCTTTCTTT | CASSLQEGLMNTEAFF
TRBJ1-1 | . | . | TRBV2 | TGTGCCAGCAGACAAGACAAGGGAGGGACTGAAGCTTTCTTT | CASRQDKGGTEAFF
TRBJ2-7 | . | . | TRBV7-8 | TGTGCCAGCAACCCTAGGGGCGGTTCCTACGAGCAGTACTTC | CASNPRGGSYEQYF
TRBJ2-7 | . | TRBD1 | TRBV7-8 | TGTGCCCGCCCATTCAGGGGGCGGTACGAGCAGTACTTC | CARPFRGRYEQYF
TRBJ2-7 | . | . | TRBV15 | TGTGCCACCAGCGAGGTGGTAGGGTCCGAGCAGTACTTC | CATSEVVGSEQYF
TRBJ1-6 | few | TRBD1 | TRBV6-1 | TGTGCCAGCGCCGTCTCGGGACAGGGACTATCACCCCTCCACTTT | CASAVSGQGLSPLHF
TRBJ1-1 | once | . | TRBV27 | TGTGCCAGCAGTTTAAGAGGGGAAGACACTGAAGCTTTCTTT | CASSLRGEDTEAFF
TRBJ2-7 | . | . | TRBV2 | TGTGCCAGCAGTGGGTCAGGGACGGTCTACGAGCAGTACTTC | CASSGSGTVYEQYF
TRBJ1-1 | . | TRBD1 | TRBV6-6 | TGTGCCAGCAGTCCTCGACAGGGGGCGCGAGTGACTGAAGCTTTCTTT | CASSPRQGARVTEAFF
TRBJ2-3 | . | . | TRBV5-1 | TGCGCCAGCAGCTTGACGCTGGCTAGTGCTTTTGATACGCAGTATTTT | CASSLTLASAFDTQYF
TRBJ2-2 | . | . | TRBV2 | TGTGCCAGCAGGGCGGGACTCTCTACGAACACCGGGGAGCTGTTTTTT | CASRAGLSTNTGELFF
TRBJ2-1 | . | TRBD2 | TRBV28 | TGTGCCAGCAATACGGGACTAGCGGGGTACAATGAGCAGTTCTTC | CASNTGLAGYNEQFF
TRBJ2-3 | . | . | TRBV25-1 | TGTGCCAGCAGTTCGGCCCCAGATACGCAGTATTTT | CASSSAPDTQYF
TRBJ2-7 | . | . | TRBV5-6 | TGTGCCAGCAGCTTCCAGGGTCGGAACGAGCAGTACTTC | CASSFQGRNEQYF
TRBJ2-3 | . | . | TRBV7-8 | TGTGCCAGCAGCTCCCTCGGGACAGATACGCAGTATTTT | CASSSLGTDTQYF
TRBJ2-4 | . | . | TRBV7-2 | TGTGCCAGCAGCCCAGCTTCGGGCAAAAACATTCAGTACTTC | CASSPASGKNIQYF
TRBJ2-3 | . | . | TRBV7-9 | TGTGCCAGCACCTCACCCCTGTGGGCAGATACGCAGTATTTT | CASTSPLWADTQYF
TRBJ2-7 | . | . | TRBV6-6 | TGTGCCAGCAGGTCCGGGACCTGGAGCTCCTACGAGCAGTACTTC | CASRSGTWSSYEQYF
TRBJ1-1 | . | . | TRBV19 | TGTGCCAGTAGTACTAGTGGGGGGACGGCTGAAGCTTTCTTT | CASSTSGGTAEAFF
TRBJ2-1 | . | . | TRBV5-6 | TGTGCCAGCCACTACTACAATGAGCAGTTCTTC | CASHYYNEQFF
TRBJ2-7 | . | TRBD1 | TRBV11-1 | TGTGCCAGCAGCCCAACAGGGGGGAGCTCCTACGAGCAGTACTTC | CASSPTGGSSYEQYF
TRBJ2-7 | . | . | TRBV7-9 | TGTGCCAGCAGCTACGGCTACCATATCGAGGAGCAGTACTTC | CASSYGYHIEEQYF
TRBJ1-5 | few | TRBD1 | TRBV2 | TGTGCCAGCAGCCTAACAGGGGGAGGCAATCAGCCCCAGCATTTT | CASSLTGGGNQPQHF